These 13 T cell receptor beta chains were all obtained from the same sample, sequenced in a study of shared clonotypes between healthy human individuals. The method was immunoSEQ multiplex PCR; TCRdb's version includes in-frame clones alone and lacks a portion of them. The table includes around 500,000 clones, roughly 83% detected once. The sequenced material came from PBMCs. The receptors were sampled from a woman in her forties in good health. Some clones in this sample may be carry-over from other donors' samples.

This chain links TRBV2 with TRBJ2-6; D possibly matches TRBD1 or TRBD2 (6 bases each). Trimming cost V 6 bases and J 0 bases, with 9 bases left between them. The CDR3 consists of 15 residues. Germline-derived CDR1 and CDR2 are SNHLY and FYNNEI. The CDR3 loop reads CASRGGSSGANVLTF. In DNA form, the CDR3 reads TGTGCCAGCAGAGGGGGGAGCTCTGGGGCCAACGTCCTGACTTTC.

The chain links TRBV11-2 to TRBJ2-3; 10 bases are a match to TRBD2. Germline loops: CDR1 SGHAT, CDR2 FQNNGV. The CDR3 consists of 14 residues. J gave up 4 bases and V 6 bases, and 4 bases lay outside the gene matches. The CDR3 DNA follows: TGTGCCAGCAGAACGACTAGCGGGCCAGATACGCAGTATTTT. Amino acids: CASRTTSGPDTQYF.

This clone was observed at least ten times. The genes are TRBV2 and TRBJ2-7, with D possibly TRBD2 on 6 matching bases. V lost 3 bases to trimming and J lost 0 bases, with 6 bases between them. The CDR3 contains 13 residues. The germline V gene has CDR1 SNHLY and CDR2 FYNNEI. CDR3 coding DNA: TGTGCCAGCAGTGACGGGAGCTCCTACGAGCAGTACTTC. It specifies CASSDGSSYEQYF.

This clone was detected once. The V gene is TRBV4-3, the J gene TRBJ2-3; tentatively, D is TRBD2 (6 bases). In germline, CDR1 is LGHNA, CDR2 YSLEER. V was clipped by 2 bases and J by 4 bases, with 13 bases between them. The CDR3 loop spans 15 amino acids. Here the CDR3 reads CASSQLRDSADTQYF. In DNA, the CDR3 is TGCGCCAGCAGCCAACTAAGGGACTCCGCAGATACGCAGTATTTT.

This clone showed up just a few times. The CDR3 DNA follows: TGTGCCAGCAGCCAAGCCGGGGGTCGGACTGAAGCTTTCTTT. Amino acid sequence: CASSQAGGRTEAFF. The genes are TRBV4-2 and TRBJ1-1; D may be TRBD1 (5 bases). This CDR3 has 14 residues. The germline CDR1 and CDR2 sequences are LGHNA and YNFKEQ. Trimming removed 1 base from V and 5 bases from J, with 11 bases in between.

V and J are TRBV7-9 and TRBJ1-1; 9 nucleotides agree with TRBD1. This CDR3 is built from 18 residues. CDR1 is SEHNR and CDR2 is FQNEAQ in the germline V gene (reference sequence). With 4 bases clipped from V and 5 bases from J, the junction kept 17 bases outside the gene matches. CDR3 sequence reads: CASSSLGRVQGARTEAFF. As DNA, the CDR3 is TGTGCCAGCAGCTCCCTCGGGCGGGTACAGGGGGCGCGAACTGAAGCTTTCTTT.

The chain joins TRBV7-6 to TRBJ2-2, with D perhaps TRBD2 (6 bases). Germline V gene sequence: CDR1 SGHVS, CDR2 FNYEAQ. V was cut by 6 bases and J by 5 bases, with 13 bases left in between. The CDR3 totals 14 residues. The CDR3 here is CASRRGGRTGELFF. The CDR3 DNA reads TGTGCCAGCAGACGTGGAGGGAGGACCGGGGAGCTGTTTTTT.

The rearrangement uses TRBV4-2 and TRBJ1-5, with unresolved D. CDR1 and CDR2 from the germline V gene are LGHNA and YNFKEQ. The germline V and J ends were trimmed by 0 bases and 10 bases, with 10 bases remaining between them. This CDR3 comprises 13 residues. The CDR3, as DNA: TGTGCCAGCAGCCAAGAGCCCGCCCTTCCCCAGCATTTT. Translating gives CASSQEPALPQHF.

The chain has TRBV4-3 and TRBJ1-2; D might be TRBD1 (5 bases). The ends were cut back, 1 base at V and 4 bases at J, with 10 bases in the middle. This CDR3 has 14 amino acids. In germline, CDR1 is LGHNA, CDR2 YSLEER. CDR3 residues: CASSQGGDSYGYTF. CDR3 DNA: TGCGCCAGCAGCCAAGGGGGGGATTCCTATGGCTACACCTTC.

This clone appeared a single time. V and J are TRBV28 and TRBJ1-3; no firm D call. CDR1 and CDR2 from the germline V gene are MDHEN and SYDVKM. V was clipped by 5 bases and J by 8 bases, with 25 bases between them. The CDR3 totals 17 residues. CDR3 nucleotide sequence: TGTGCCAGCAGTCCCCTACCCCGACCCAGCGGCAGATACACCATATATTTT. Its protein product is CASSPLPRPSGRYTIYF.

The rearrangement joins TRBV5-1 to TRBJ1-4, with TRBD1 as a possible D gene (6 bases). The V gene's germline CDR1 is SGHRS and CDR2 YFSETQ. Trimming shortened V by 4 bases and J by 5 bases, and 15 bases separated the two germline ends. There are 15 residues in the CDR3. CDR3 sequence: CASSPREGGNEKLFF. Here the CDR3 DNA reads TGCGCCAGCAGCCCCAGGGAGGGGGGAAATGAAAAACTGTTTTTT.

A word on this clone: Possible read error: a much larger clone is one base away. The sample holds other DNA sequences that translate to the same CDR3. The V gene is TRBV5-6, the J gene TRBJ1-1, with D hard to call. Trimming took off 0 bases at V and 6 bases at J, with 12 bases between the two ends. The CDR3 sequence is 14 residues long. The germline V gene has CDR1 SGHDT and CDR2 YYEEEE. The chain's CDR3 is CASSLGGPDPEAFF. CDR3 coding DNA: TGTGCCAGCAGCTTGGGAGGACCGGATCCTGAAGCTTTCTTT.

This clone has just one count. V gene TRBV6-6 combines with J gene TRBJ1-5, with 7 bases matching TRBD1. CDR3 length equals 14 residues. V trimming: 4 bases; J trimming: 1 base; junction bases outside the gene matches: 1. The germline gives CDR1 MNHNY, CDR2 SVGAGI (reference sequence). CDR3 protein: CASSSQGSNQPQHF. The CDR3 DNA sequence: TGTGCCAGCAGTTCACAGGGGAGCAATCAGCCCCAGCATTTT.